The 28 T cell receptor beta chains presented below share a single source sample, sequenced in a study of CXCR3-negative and CXCR3-positive naive CD8 T cells (dated by TCRdb to the late 2010s). The sample was run on a NextSeq 550. The Human TCR Profiling Kit (MiLaboratory) was used to prepare UMI-labeled 5' RACE TRB cDNA libraries. Based on TCRdb reprocessing of the reads, there is one entry per CDR3 protein sequence, and DNA is missing. The sample's records list 70,000 to 95,000 distinct CDR3 sequences. Of the sample, 1.6% is held by the ten largest clones. The sample comprised naive CXCR3- CD8+ T cells from blood. Read against the paper, the sample's cell subset or site label means: CD45RO-CCR7+CD27+CD95- naive CD8+ T cells lacking CXCR3 (TNR3-). These receptors all stem from a human donor in good health. Some clones in this sample may be carry-over from other donors' samples.

The genes are TRBV5-1 and TRBJ2-7; with no DNA, the TCRdb D assignment of TRBD1 cannot be verified. The CDR3 consists of 15 residues. Germline V CDR1 and CDR2: SGHRS, YFSETQ. The CDR3 here is CASSSGQSTRGEQYF.

The rearrangement links TRBV7-6 to TRBJ2-7. Germline V gene lookup returns CDR1 SGHVS and CDR2 FNYEAQ. This CDR3 region has 14 residues. CDR3 region: CASSSRGGSYEQYF.

J is TRBJ2-2 and V is TRBV5-5. Germline-derived CDR1 and CDR2 are SGHKS and YYEKEE (reference sequence). The CDR3 is 13 amino acids. The CDR3 reads CASSFGNTGELFF.

The J gene is TRBJ2-1, the V gene TRBV19; TCRdb indicates TRBD1, and absent DNA this call remains unverified. This CDR3 is 15 amino acids long. Germline assignment: CDR1 LNHDA and CDR2 SQIVND (reference sequence). This chain's CDR3 is CASSPLRGYYNEQFF.

The chain uses TRBV19 and TRBJ2-2. This CDR3 contains 13 residues. CDR1 and CDR2 (germline): LNHDA, SQIVND (reference sequence). The CDR3 sequence: CASSPRGNGELFF.

The J gene is TRBJ2-1, the V gene TRBV24-1; TCRdb's assignment of TRBD2 cannot be checked, as there is no DNA. The CDR3 is 16 amino acids. The germline V gene has CDR1 KGHDR and CDR2 SFDVKD. The CDR3 sequence: CATARGGPISYNEQFF.

The chain couples TRBV19 to TRBJ2-3; TCRdb returns TRBD1, unconfirmable since there is no DNA. The germline V gene has CDR1 LNHDA and CDR2 SQIVND (reference sequence). The CDR3 length is 16 residues. This CDR3 is CASSIGVGTPAGTQYF.

The chain combines TRBV6-6 with TRBJ2-1; the TCRdb D gene call, TRBD1, has no DNA to confirm it. This CDR3 is built from 13 residues. CDR1 and CDR2 from the germline V gene are MNHNY and SVGAGI (reference sequence). The CDR3 region is CASGGQDYNEQFF.

The chain recombines TRBV9 with TRBJ2-7; the D call from TCRdb, TRBD1, cannot be confirmed without DNA. Germline V gene data show CDR1 as SGDLS and CDR2 as YYNGEE. The CDR3 runs 12 residues. The CDR3 loop is CASSRGDYEQYF.

The V call is TRBV7-2, the J call TRBJ2-1; the D gene TCRdb calls, TRBD2, cannot be checked with no DNA. Per germline, CDR1 SGHTA and CDR2 FQGNSA. CDR3 length: 15 amino acids. The CDR3 is CASSLSAGDYNEQFF.

V gene TRBV5-1 combines with J gene TRBJ2-1. The CDR3 length is 13 residues. Germline V lookup: CDR1 SGHRS, CDR2 YFSETQ. The CDR3 region is CASSYEAYNEQFF.

The chain recombines TRBV28 with TRBJ2-5; TCRdb proposes TRBD1, but this gene call is untestable without DNA. Germline V CDR1 and CDR2: MDHEN, SYDVKM. This CDR3 is 13 amino acids long. This chain's CDR3 is CASTEQGQETQYF.

The V and J genes are TRBV7-9 and TRBJ2-1; without DNA, the TCRdb call of TRBD2 cannot be checked. CDR3 length: 15 residues. Germline-derived CDR1 and CDR2 are SEHNR and FQNEAQ (reference sequence). The CDR3 region is CASSFWSGYDNEQFF.

V usage is TRBV7-3 and J usage is TRBJ2-1; the TCRdb call, TRBD1, lacks DNA for checking. The CDR3 spans 15 residues. The germline CDR1 and CDR2 sequences are SGHTA and FQGTGA. CDR3: CASSLGAGPRDEQFF.

The genes are TRBV10-3 and TRBJ1-1. This CDR3 is built from 15 residues. Germline V gene data show CDR1 as ENHRY and CDR2 as SYGVKD. The CDR3 reads CAISDYGLMNTEAFF.

The rearrangement links TRBV6-2 or TRBV6-3 to TRBJ2-3; TCRdb lists TRBD2, though no DNA is available to test this call. Germline values: CDR1 MNHEY, CDR2 SVGEGT. The CDR3 is 18 residues long. The CDR3 reads CASTQGARGGLPTDTQYF.

This sequence joins TRBV29-1 and TRBJ1-1. Germline V gene sequence: CDR1 SQVTM, CDR2 ANQGSEA. The CDR3 runs to 12 residues. The CDR3 spells CSVEGSDRNAFF.

The gene calls are TRBV28 and TRBJ1-1; TCRdb selects TRBD1, and the lack of DNA leaves this call unchecked. In germline, CDR1 is MDHEN, CDR2 SYDVKM. This CDR3 is 16 amino acids long. CDR3 sequence reads: CASSLSTGGGGTEAFF.

This chain uses TRBV5-1 with TRBJ2-1. The germline CDR1 and CDR2 sequences are SGHRS and YFSETQ. This CDR3 spans 16 amino acids. CDR3 region: CASSLDKQTPFNEQFF.

The rearrangement joins TRBV12-3 or TRBV12-4 to TRBJ2-7; TCRdb returns TRBD2, unconfirmable since there is no DNA. This CDR3 region has 15 residues. Here the CDR3 reads CASGYSGELSYEQYF.

The rearrangement joins TRBV7-9 to TRBJ2-5; without DNA, the TCRdb call of TRBD1 cannot be checked. CDR1 and CDR2 (germline): SEHNR, FQNEAQ (reference sequence). CDR3 length equals 15 residues. The CDR3 is CASSSFEGARETQYF. Full variable domain (outside the CDR3, taken from reference TRBV7-9 and TRBJ2-5): DTGVSQNPRHKITKRGQNVTFRCDPISEHNRLYWYRQTLGQGPEFLTYFQNEAQLEKSRLLSDRFSAERPKGSFSTLEIQRTEQGDSAMYLCASSSFEGARETQYFGPGTRLLVL.

The chain recombines TRBV6-2 or TRBV6-3 with TRBJ2-1; TCRdb reports TRBD1, a call that lacks DNA to check it against. The germline V gene encodes CDR1 MNHEY and CDR2 SVGEGT. The CDR3 is 15 residues long. The CDR3: CASSQGWGGYNEQFF.

This sequence joins TRBV2 and TRBJ2-7; TCRdb returns TRBD1, unconfirmable since there is no DNA. Germline V gives CDR1 SNHLY, CDR2 FYNNEI. This CDR3 is 16 amino acids long. The CDR3 spells CASSEEEGQKVYEQYF.

This chain connects TRBV6-5 to TRBJ2-7; TCRdb lists TRBD1, though no DNA is available to test this call. CDR3 length: 13 residues. Germline CDR1 and CDR2: MNHEY and SVGAGI. The CDR3 protein is CASSQGVSYEQYF.

The genes are TRBV12-3 or TRBV12-4 and TRBJ2-7; TCRdb gives TRBD1 as the D gene, but with no DNA this cannot be confirmed. There are 15 residues in the CDR3. CDR3 protein: CASSPVTVPSYEQYF.

The chain joins TRBV25-1 to TRBJ2-1; TCRdb lists TRBD1, though no DNA is available to test this call. CDR1 is MGHDK, CDR2 SYGVNS, per germline. There are 14 residues in the CDR3. The CDR3 loop is CASRGQGARNEQFF.

The chain has TRBV6-1 and TRBJ2-1. Germline V CDR1 and CDR2: MNHNS, SASEGT. The CDR3 has 13 amino acids. The CDR3 sequence is CASSEWVYNEQFF.

This chain connects TRBV29-1 to TRBJ2-2; TCRdb outputs TRBD2, but without DNA this stays unchecked. The CDR3 extends over 17 amino acids. Germline lookup yields CDR1 SQVTM and CDR2 ANQGSEA. CDR3 protein: CSVEVLAGDQITGELFF.